The 10 T cell receptor beta chains below were found in one sample sequenced in a study of radiotherapy plus CTLA-4 blockade in lung cancer. The data were produced by immunoSEQ multiplex PCR, yet TCRdb's version contains in-frame clones alone and is incomplete. Of roughly 50,000 clones in the sample, less than 85% were seen once. The specimen comprised peripheral blood, sampled from a patient treated with radiotherapy plus ipilimumab. The receptors come from a human donor with non-small cell lung cancer who had stable disease on radiotherapy plus ipilimumab.

V and J are TRBV9 and TRBJ1-4; D may be TRBD1 (5 bases). Trimming removed 0 bases from V and 8 bases from J, with 14 bases in between. The CDR3 is 15 amino acids. The germline CDR1 and CDR2 sequences are SGDLS and YYNGEE. In nucleotides, the CDR3 is TGTGCCAGCAGCGTAGGCCCGGGACGGGAGGAAAAACTGTTTTTT. Its translation is CASSVGPGREEKLFF.

The V and J genes are TRBV7-2 and TRBJ1-3, with D hard to call. Trimming pared 2 bases from V and 5 bases from J, leaving 1 base between. The CDR3 has 11 residues. Germline V gene data show CDR1 as SGHTA and CDR2 as FQGNSA. CDR3 in amino acids: CASSLRNTIYF. The CDR3 bases are TGTGCCAGCAGCTTAAGAAACACCATATATTTT. Complete variable domain (other parts from reference TRBV7-2 and TRBJ1-3): GAGVSQSPSNKVTEKGKDVELRCDPISGHTALYWYRQSLGQGLEFLIYFQGNSAPDKSGLPSDRFSAERTGGSVSTLTIQRTQQEDSAVYLCASSLRNTIYFGEGSWLTVV.

V and J are TRBV18 and TRBJ1-5, with D perhaps matching TRBD1 (5 bases). Trimming removed 2 bases from V and 2 bases from J, with 7 bases in between. The CDR3 runs 14 residues. Germline loops: CDR1 KGHSH, CDR2 LQKENI. CDR3 DNA: TGTGCCAGCTCACCAGGGGACGGCAATCAGCCCCAGCATTTT. Protein product: CASSPGDGNQPQHF.

This clone was observed once. This sequence joins TRBV10-3 and TRBJ1-2; 7 bases map to TRBD1. The CDR3 contains 16 residues. Germline CDR1 ENHRY, CDR2 SYGVKD. With V trimmed by 2 bases and J by 1 base, 7 bases remained unmatched. The CDR3 DNA is TGTGCCATCAGTGAGGGAGGGGGCAGAAGTAACTATGGCTACACCTTC. As protein: CAISEGGGRSNYGYTF.

The V gene is TRBV10-3, the J gene TRBJ2-7; D may be TRBD1 (6 bases). Trimming took off 5 bases at V and 3 bases at J, with 17 bases between the two ends. The CDR3 loop spans 15 amino acids. CDR1 and CDR2 from the germline V gene are ENHRY and SYGVKD. CDR3 amino acids: CAISPGTRKGYEQYV. The DNA of the CDR3 is TGTGCCATCAGTCCCGGGACAAGAAAGGGCTACGAGCAGTACGTC.

The chain employs TRBV7-2 and TRBJ2-1, with 10 positions matching TRBD2. The V gene end was trimmed by 2 bases and the J gene end by 8 bases; junction bases not matched to a gene: 12. Germline CDR1 is SGHTA and CDR2 is FQGNSA. The CDR3 contains 17 residues. CDR3 in DNA: TGTGCCAGCAGCTTACCCCCCTTAGCGGGGGGCCTCCATGAGCAGTTCTTC. Protein product: CASSLPPLAGGLHEQFF.

The rearrangement links TRBV7-9 to TRBJ2-1, with D perhaps matching TRBD1 or TRBD2 (5 bases each). This CDR3 spans 14 amino acids. Germline V gene lookup returns CDR1 SEHNR and CDR2 FQNEAQ (reference sequence). Trimming removed 0 bases at V and 6 bases at J, with 9 bases between. This CDR3 reads CASSLAGTVNEQFF. CDR3 sequence (DNA): TGTGCCAGCAGCTTAGCGGGGACGGTCAATGAGCAGTTCTTC. Using reference TRBV7-9 and TRBJ2-1 for the parts outside the CDR3, the full variable domain is DTGVSQNPRHKITKRGQNVTFRCDPISEHNRLYWYRQTLGQGPEFLTYFQNEAQLEKSRLLSDRFSAERPKGSFSTLEIQRTEQGDSAMYLCASSLAGTVNEQFFGPGTRLTVL.

The chain couples TRBV27 to TRBJ2-5; D tentatively reads TRBD1 or TRBD2 (6 bases each). This CDR3 is 17 amino acids long. In germline, CDR1 is MNHEY, CDR2 SMNVEV (reference sequence). The V gene lost 6 bases and the J gene lost 5 bases, with 25 bases spanning the gap. The chain's CDR3 is CASSLRGAVRSPETQYF. The CDR3 DNA sequence: TGTGCCAGCAGCCTAAGGGGGGCGGTAAGATCTCCCGAGACCCAGTACTTC.

Comments on this clone: A read error may account for a junction end that differs from germline. This sequence joins TRBV11-2 and TRBJ2-2, with TRBD1 identical over 7 bases. The CDR3 has 15 residues. Germline CDR1 is SGHAT and CDR2 is FQNNGV. The CDR3 reads CAGSPVTGSAGELFF. The CDR3 region has the DNA TGTGCCGGCAGCCCCGTGACAGGGTCCGCCGGGGAGCTGTTTTTT.

V usage is TRBV5-5 and J usage is TRBJ1-1, with 8 positions matching TRBD1. The germline gives CDR1 SGHKS, CDR2 YYEKEE (reference sequence). V gave up 6 bases and J gave up 1 base; unmatched junction bases: 5. The CDR3 has 14 amino acids. CDR3 loop: CASNLGTGNTEAFF. DNA of the CDR3: TGTGCCAGCAACCTAGGGACAGGGAACACTGAAGCTTTCTTT.